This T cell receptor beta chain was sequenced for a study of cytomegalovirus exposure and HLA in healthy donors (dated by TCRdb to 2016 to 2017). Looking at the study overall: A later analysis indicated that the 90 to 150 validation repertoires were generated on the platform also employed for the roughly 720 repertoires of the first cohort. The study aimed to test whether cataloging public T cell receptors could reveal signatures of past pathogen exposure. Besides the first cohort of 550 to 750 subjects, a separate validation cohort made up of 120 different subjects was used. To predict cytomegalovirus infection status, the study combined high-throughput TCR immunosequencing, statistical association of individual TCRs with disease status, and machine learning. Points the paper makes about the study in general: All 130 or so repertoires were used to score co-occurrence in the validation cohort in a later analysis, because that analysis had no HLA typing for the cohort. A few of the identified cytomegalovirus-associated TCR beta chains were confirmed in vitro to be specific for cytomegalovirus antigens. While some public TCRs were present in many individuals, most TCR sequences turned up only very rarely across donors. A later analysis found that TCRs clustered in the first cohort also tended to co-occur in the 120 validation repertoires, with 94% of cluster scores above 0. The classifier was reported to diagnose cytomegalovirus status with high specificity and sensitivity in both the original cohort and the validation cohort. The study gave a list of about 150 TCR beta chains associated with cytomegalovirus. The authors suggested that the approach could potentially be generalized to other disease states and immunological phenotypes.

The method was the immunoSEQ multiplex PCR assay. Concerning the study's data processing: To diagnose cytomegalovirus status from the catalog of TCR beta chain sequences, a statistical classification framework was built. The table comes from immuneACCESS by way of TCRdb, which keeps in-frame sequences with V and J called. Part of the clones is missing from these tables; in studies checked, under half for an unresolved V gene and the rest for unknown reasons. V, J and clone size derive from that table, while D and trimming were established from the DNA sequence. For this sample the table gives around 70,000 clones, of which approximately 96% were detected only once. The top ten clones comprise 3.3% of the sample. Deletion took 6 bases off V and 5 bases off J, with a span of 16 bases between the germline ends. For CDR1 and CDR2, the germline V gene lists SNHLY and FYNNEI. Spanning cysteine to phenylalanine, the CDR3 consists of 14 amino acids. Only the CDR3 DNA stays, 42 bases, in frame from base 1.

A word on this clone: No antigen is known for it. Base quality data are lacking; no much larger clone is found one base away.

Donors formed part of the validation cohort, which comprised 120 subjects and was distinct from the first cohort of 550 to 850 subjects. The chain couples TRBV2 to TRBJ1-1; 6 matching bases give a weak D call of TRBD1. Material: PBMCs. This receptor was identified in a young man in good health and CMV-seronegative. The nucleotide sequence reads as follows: TGTGCCAGCAGGTTAACGGGACAACAAACTGAAGCTTTCTTT. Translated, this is CASRLTGQQTEAFF.